Below, 27 T cell receptor beta chains from the same sample are listed, as sequenced in a study of blood T cell repertoires in COVID-19. Repertoires were generated with immunoSEQ multiplex PCR, while TCRdb's copy carries only in-frame clones and drops some. The table lists 250,000 to 350,000 clones, roughly 87% of them singletons. The material sequenced was peripheral blood. The source of these receptors is a woman aged 50 to 60 who had recovered from COVID-19.

The chain carries TRBV7-9 and TRBJ1-1, with TRBD1 matching 7 bases. Germline CDR1 is SEHNR and CDR2 is FQNEAQ (reference sequence). The CDR3 has 13 residues. The V segment lost 6 bases and the J segment 1 base; nucleotides outside the gene matches: 2. CDR3 sequence reads: CASRGDRNTEAFF. In DNA, the CDR3 is TGTGCCAGCAGGGGGGACAGGAACACTGAAGCTTTCTTT.

The chain has TRBV7-9 and TRBJ2-3, with D unresolved. The ends were cut back, 2 bases at V and 2 bases at J, with 11 bases in the middle. This CDR3 region has 15 residues. From germline, CDR1 is SEHNR and CDR2 FQNEAQ (reference sequence). DNA of the CDR3: TGTGCCAGCAGCTTAAAAGCCCGGTACACAGATACGCAGTATTTT. Amino acids: CASSLKARYTDTQYF. Full variable domain (outside the CDR3, taken from reference TRBV7-9 and TRBJ2-3): DTGVSQNPRHKITKRGQNVTFRCDPISEHNRLYWYRQTLGQGPEFLTYFQNEAQLEKSRLLSDRFSAERPKGSFSTLEIQRTEQGDSAMYLCASSLKARYTDTQYFGPGTRLTVL.

This clone appeared a few times. This chain connects TRBV6-2 or TRBV6-3 to TRBJ1-2; D gene unclear. Trimming shortened V by 2 bases and J by 2 bases, and 6 bases separated the two germline ends. The CDR3 has 13 amino acids. Germline-derived CDR1 and CDR2 are MNHEY and SVGEGT. The CDR3 here is CASSYLENYGYTF. The CDR3 DNA follows: TGTGCCAGCAGTTACCTGGAGAACTATGGCTACACCTTC.

This clone has just a few counts. This chain links TRBV6-5 with TRBJ2-1; D not resolved. CDR1 is MNHEY and CDR2 is SVGAGI in the germline V gene. The V end lost 1 base, the J end lost 7 bases, and 11 bases lay between the germline ends. CDR3 length: 14 amino acids. CDR3 sequence reads: CASSYWPGSNEQFF. The DNA of the CDR3 is TGTGCCAGCAGTTACTGGCCAGGTAGTAATGAGCAGTTCTTC.

The rearrangement links TRBV7-2 to TRBJ1-1; no definite D call. Germline CDR1 SGHTA, CDR2 FQGNSA. This CDR3 is built from 14 residues. Trimming pared 7 bases from V and 0 bases from J, leaving 12 bases between. The CDR3, as DNA: TGTGCCAGCACCCGCGGGAGTATGAACACTGAAGCTTTCTTT. It codes for CASTRGSMNTEAFF.

The chain employs TRBV14 and TRBJ2-7; 7 bases match TRBD1. The CDR3 has 16 amino acids. Unmatched junction bases numbered 11, after V lost 4 bases and J lost 2 bases. CDR1 is SGHDN, CDR2 FVKESK, per germline. Written as DNA, the CDR3 is TGTGCCAGCAGCCCCACCGGGACAGCTAATCCCTACGAGCAGTACTTC. Protein: CASSPTGTANPYEQYF.

The table lists this clone with a few counts. The chain uses TRBV19 and TRBJ1-1; tentatively, D is TRBD1 (5 bases). The germline V gene encodes CDR1 LNHDA and CDR2 SQIVND (reference sequence). CDR3 length: 14 amino acids. The V and J ends lost 6 bases and 0 bases respectively, with 11 bases between them. CDR3: CASSPRQMNTEAFF. CDR3 bases: TGTGCCAGTAGCCCACGACAGATGAACACTGAAGCTTTCTTT. Drawing the rest from reference TRBV19 and TRBJ1-1, the complete variable domain is DGGITQSPKYLFRKEGQNVTLSCEQNLNHDAMYWYRQDPGQGLRLIYYSQIVNDFQKGDIAEGYSVSREKKESFPLTVTSAQKNPTAFYLCASSPRQMNTEAFFGQGTRLTVV.

This chain joins TRBV5-4 and TRBJ1-3, with D hard to call. This CDR3 has 14 amino acids. Germline values: CDR1 SGHNT, CDR2 YYREEE (reference sequence). V was pared by 2 bases and J by 0 bases, with 6 bases between. CDR3 nucleotide sequence: TGTGCCAGCAGCTTAGAGTTCTCTGGAAACACCATATATTTT. It encodes CASSLEFSGNTIYF.

The chain carries TRBV14 and TRBJ1-2, with D tentatively TRBD1 (6 bases). The V end was cut by 4 bases, the J end by 3 bases, with 18 bases between. The CDR3 is made up of 16 amino acids. Germline V gene data show CDR1 as SGHDN and CDR2 as FVKESK. The CDR3 is CASSPVQGRSYYGYTF. In DNA, the CDR3 is TGTGCCAGCAGCCCAGTACAGGGAAGATCTTACTATGGCTACACCTTC. The variable domain in full, completed from reference TRBV14 and TRBJ1-2, reads EAGVTQFPSHSVIEKGQTVTLRCDPISGHDNLYWYRRVMGKEIKFLLHFVKESKQDESGMPNNRFLAERTGGTYSTLKVQPAELEDSGVYFCASSPVQGRSYYGYTFGSGTRLTVV.

This chain links TRBV3-1 (or the pseudogene TRBV3-2) with TRBJ2-5, with 14 nucleotides matching TRBD2. There are 15 residues in the CDR3. V shed 1 base, J shed 6 bases, and the junction held 1 base outside the gene matches. Germline CDR1 and CDR2: LGHDT and YNNKEL (reference sequence). The CDR3 is CASSQGTSGRKTQYF. CDR3 sequence (DNA): TGTGCCAGCAGCCAAGGGACTAGCGGGAGGAAGACCCAGTACTTC.

This clone came up a few times. This chain joins TRBV6-4 and TRBJ2-1, with 13 positions matching TRBD2. V lost 5 bases to trimming and J lost 6 bases; unmatched junction nucleotides: 1. Per the germline V gene, CDR1 is MRHNA and CDR2 is SNTAGT. There are 14 residues in the CDR3. CDR3 loop: CASSTSGGVNEQFF. CDR3 coding DNA: TGTGCCAGCAGTACTAGCGGGGGGGTCAATGAGCAGTTCTTC.

The V gene is TRBV29-1, the J gene TRBJ2-1, with 9 bases aligning to TRBD1. J gave up 5 bases and V 4 bases, and 6 bases lay outside the gene matches. This CDR3 is 14 amino acids long. Germline V gives CDR1 SQVTM, CDR2 ANQGSEA. The CDR3 loop reads CSVAQGAKDNEQFF. The CDR3 DNA follows: TGCAGCGTTGCACAGGGGGCCAAAGACAATGAGCAGTTCTTC.

This clone appeared a single time. The rearrangement joins TRBV6-5 to TRBJ2-1; D remains ambiguous. CDR1 MNHEY and CDR2 SVGAGI come from the germline V gene. Trimming stripped 2 bases from V and 5 bases from J, with 10 bases between. The CDR3 has 14 amino acids. DNA for the CDR3: TGTGCCAGCAGTTACGTGTCTACCGACAATGAGCAGTTCTTC. Its protein product is CASSYVSTDNEQFF.

The chain carries TRBV5-1 and TRBJ1-1; D is possibly TRBD1 (5 bases). CDR3 length equals 16 residues. The germline V gene has CDR1 SGHRS and CDR2 YFSETQ. V lost 4 bases and J lost 3, with 19 bases in between. The CDR3 reads CASSRRTGGLDTEAFF. The CDR3 nucleotides are TGCGCCAGCAGCCGACGAACGGGGGGGTTGGACACTGAAGCTTTCTTT.

The genes are TRBV11-2 and TRBJ1-1; 9 nucleotides match TRBD1. Germline lookup yields CDR1 SGHAT and CDR2 FQNNGV. There are 15 residues in the CDR3. V dropped 1 base and J dropped 5; count of bases not matched to a gene: 5. This CDR3 is CASSLVTGGVTEAFF. CDR3 DNA sequence: TGTGCCAGCAGCTTAGTCACAGGGGGCGTGACTGAAGCTTTCTTT.

This chain links TRBV5-6 with TRBJ2-1; 7 nucleotides match TRBD2. The germline V gene has CDR1 SGHDT and CDR2 YYEEEE. The CDR3 is made up of 15 amino acids. The trim removed 5 bases at V and 3 bases at J, leaving 8 bases unmatched. The CDR3 loop is CASSLLRTSYNEQFF. The CDR3 region has the DNA TGTGCCAGCAGTTTGCTGAGGACTAGCTACAATGAGCAGTTCTTC.

The genes are TRBV6-5 and TRBJ1-5; D is unresolved. The CDR3 length is 13 residues. Between the trimmed V and J ends, which lost 0 bases and 10 bases, there was a span of 10 bases. Germline CDR1 and CDR2: MNHEY and SVGAGI. CDR3 sequence reads: CASSYSRGFPQHF. Here the CDR3 DNA reads TGTGCCAGCAGTTACTCTCGGGGTTTCCCCCAGCATTTT.

The chain is built from TRBV5-8 and TRBJ2-7; 7 bases line up with TRBD1. CDR1 is SGHTS, CDR2 YDEGEE, per germline. The CDR3 loop spans 13 amino acids. Losses at the gene ends were 4 bases for V and 5 bases for J; bases not matched to a gene: 6. CDR3 coding DNA: TGTGCCAGCAGCCTAAACAGGGGCGACGAGCAGTACTTC. Translated, it gives CASSLNRGDEQYF.

The rearrangement joins TRBV19 to TRBJ2-7, with TRBD1 identical over 8 bases. Germline V gives CDR1 LNHDA, CDR2 SQIVND (reference sequence). Trimming took 4 bases from V and 4 from J; bases not matched to a gene: 12. The CDR3 length is 16 residues. CDR3 protein: CASSTQGQGASYEQYF. For the CDR3, the DNA is TGTGCCAGTAGTACTCAGGGGCAGGGGGCGTCATACGAGCAGTACTTC.

V gene TRBV2 combines with J gene TRBJ1-2; tentative D call: TRBD1 (5 bases). V gave up 3 bases and J gave up 4 bases, with 9 bases separating them. The germline gives CDR1 SNHLY, CDR2 FYNNEI. The CDR3 spans 13 residues. CDR3 nucleotide sequence: TGTGCCAGCAGTGAGAGACAGTTCTATGGCTACACCTTC. Its protein product is CASSERQFYGYTF.

This clone was counted once. The V gene is TRBV10-3, the J gene TRBJ1-1; D ambiguous. Germline lookup yields CDR1 ENHRY and CDR2 SYGVKD. This CDR3 has 13 residues. Trimming removed 3 bases from V and 4 bases from J, with 9 bases in between. The CDR3 region is CAISELAGTEAFF. The CDR3 DNA is TGTGCCATCAGTGAACTGGCGGGCACTGAAGCTTTCTTT.

This clone appeared once. The gene calls are TRBV9 and TRBJ1-5, with 7 bases aligning to TRBD1. Germline CDR1 SGDLS, CDR2 YYNGEE. The CDR3 is made up of 13 amino acids. V lost 4 bases, J lost 9 bases, and 7 bases stayed unmatched. CDR3 in DNA: TGTGCCAGCAGCCGGGACAGCGGAAGGCCCCAGCATTTT. It yields the protein CASSRDSGRPQHF.

This sequence joins TRBV7-8 and TRBJ1-2, with TRBD1 identical over 9 bases. CDR1 is SGHVS, CDR2 FQNEAQ, per germline. This CDR3 has 18 amino acids. V dropped 4 bases and J dropped 2; count of bases not matched to a gene: 14. CDR3 coding DNA: TGTGCCAGCAGCTCCCCCTCGGGACAGGGTGACATCAACTATGGCTACACCTTC. Amino acids: CASSSPSGQGDINYGYTF.

The genes are TRBV6-6 and TRBJ1-5; 11 positions match TRBD1. Trimming cost V 6 bases and J 6 bases; bases outside gene matches: 10. CDR1 is MNHNY, CDR2 SVGAGI, per germline (reference sequence). The CDR3 is 16 residues long. CDR3 loop: CASSSTDRGRRQPQHF. The CDR3 DNA reads as TGTGCCAGCAGCTCCACGGACAGGGGGCGCCGTCAGCCCCAGCATTTT.

This rearrangement joins TRBV30 to TRBJ2-3; TRBD1 agrees at 10 bases. There are 14 residues in the CDR3. The germline V gene has CDR1 GTSNPN and CDR2 SVGIG (reference sequence). After removal of 5 bases from V and 3 bases from J, the junction contained 5 bases not matched to a gene. For the CDR3, the DNA is TGTGCCTGGGGGACAGGGGTTTGGACAGATACGCAGTATTTT. Protein product: CAWGTGVWTDTQYF.

The gene calls are TRBV28 and TRBJ2-3; D is possibly TRBD1 (5 bases). Looked up from germline, CDR1 is MDHEN and CDR2 is SYDVKM. Deletions cut 4 bases from V and 2 bases from J, with 16 bases between. The CDR3 totals 16 residues. CDR3 sequence: CASSSAGRAITDTQYF. In DNA, the CDR3 is TGTGCCAGCAGTTCAGCAGGGCGAGCGATCACAGATACGCAGTATTTT.

The chain carries TRBV7-9 and TRBJ1-4, with D perhaps matching TRBD1 (6 bases). The CDR3 is 14 amino acids. V was trimmed by 5 bases and J by 8 bases, leaving 15 bases between them. Germline V gene data show CDR1 as SEHNR and CDR2 as FQNEAQ (reference sequence). CDR3 in DNA: TGTGCCAGCAGCCAACAGGGTGGAAAGGAAAAACTGTTTTTT. Its protein is CASSQQGGKEKLFF.